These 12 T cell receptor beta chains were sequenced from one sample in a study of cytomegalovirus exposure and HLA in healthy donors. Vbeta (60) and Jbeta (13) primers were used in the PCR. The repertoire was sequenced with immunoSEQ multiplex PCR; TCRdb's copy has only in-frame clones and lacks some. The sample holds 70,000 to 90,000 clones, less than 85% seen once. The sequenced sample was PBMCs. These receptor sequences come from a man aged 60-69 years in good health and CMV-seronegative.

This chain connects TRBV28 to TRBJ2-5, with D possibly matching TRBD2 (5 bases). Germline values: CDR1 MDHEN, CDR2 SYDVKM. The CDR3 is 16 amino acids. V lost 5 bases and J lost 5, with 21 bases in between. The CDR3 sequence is CASSRGSFAQWETQYF. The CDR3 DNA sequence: TGTGCCAGCAGTCGAGGGTCCTTCGCCCAGTGGGAGACCCAGTACTTC.

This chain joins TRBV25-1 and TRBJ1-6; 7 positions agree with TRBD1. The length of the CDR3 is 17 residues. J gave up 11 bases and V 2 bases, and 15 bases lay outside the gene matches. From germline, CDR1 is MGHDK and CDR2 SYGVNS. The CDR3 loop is CASSEPPKGTEIAPLHF. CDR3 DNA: TGTGCCAGCAGTGAACCCCCGAAGGGGACAGAGATAGCACCCCTCCACTTT.

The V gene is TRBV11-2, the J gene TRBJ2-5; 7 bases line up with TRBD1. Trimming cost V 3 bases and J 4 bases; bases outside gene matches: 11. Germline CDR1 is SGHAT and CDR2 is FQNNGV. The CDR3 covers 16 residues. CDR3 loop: CASSLRQGQGRETQYF. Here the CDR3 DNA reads TGTGCCAGCAGCTTGAGACAGGGCCAAGGGCGAGAGACCCAGTACTTC.

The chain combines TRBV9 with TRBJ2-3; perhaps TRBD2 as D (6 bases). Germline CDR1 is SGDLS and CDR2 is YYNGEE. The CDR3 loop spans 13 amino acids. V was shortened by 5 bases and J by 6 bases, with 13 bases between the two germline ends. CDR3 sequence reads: CASSSTSSDTQYF. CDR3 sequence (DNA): TGTGCCAGCAGTTCAACTAGCTCCGATACGCAGTATTTT.

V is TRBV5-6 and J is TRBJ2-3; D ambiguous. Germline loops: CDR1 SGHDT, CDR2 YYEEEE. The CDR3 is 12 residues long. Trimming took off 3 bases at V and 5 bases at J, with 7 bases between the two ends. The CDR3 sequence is CASSSGLDTQYF. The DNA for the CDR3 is TGTGCCAGCAGCTCTGGGCTAGATACGCAGTATTTT.

CDR3 amino acids: CASSARLAGEGREQYF. In nucleotides, the CDR3 is TGTGCCAGCAGCGCCCGATTAGCGGGGGAAGGTCGTGAGCAGTACTTC. The V call is TRBV9, the J call TRBJ2-7; 9 bases fit TRBD2. This CDR3 has 16 residues. CDR1 is SGDLS, CDR2 YYNGEE, per germline. The J segment lost 7 bases and the V segment lost 3 bases, leaving 14 bases of the junction unmatched.

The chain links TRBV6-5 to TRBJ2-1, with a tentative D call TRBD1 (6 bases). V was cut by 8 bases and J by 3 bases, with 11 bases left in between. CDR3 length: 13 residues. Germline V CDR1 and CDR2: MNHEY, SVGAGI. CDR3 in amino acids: CASPGGDYNEQFF. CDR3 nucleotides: TGTGCCAGCCCTGGGGGCGACTACAATGAGCAGTTCTTC.

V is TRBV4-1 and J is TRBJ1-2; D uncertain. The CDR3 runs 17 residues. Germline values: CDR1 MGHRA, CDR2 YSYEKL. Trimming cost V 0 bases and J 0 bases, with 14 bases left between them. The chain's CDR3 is CASSQDPLSPTNYGYTF. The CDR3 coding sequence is TGCGCCAGCAGCCAAGATCCCCTATCCCCGACTAACTATGGCTACACCTTC.

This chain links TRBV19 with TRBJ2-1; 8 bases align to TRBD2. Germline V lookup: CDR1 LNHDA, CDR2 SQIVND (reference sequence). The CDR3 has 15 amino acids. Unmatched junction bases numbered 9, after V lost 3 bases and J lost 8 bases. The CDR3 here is CASSIPGGAPHEQFF. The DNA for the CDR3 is TGTGCCAGTAGTATCCCGGGGGGGGCCCCACATGAGCAGTTCTTC.

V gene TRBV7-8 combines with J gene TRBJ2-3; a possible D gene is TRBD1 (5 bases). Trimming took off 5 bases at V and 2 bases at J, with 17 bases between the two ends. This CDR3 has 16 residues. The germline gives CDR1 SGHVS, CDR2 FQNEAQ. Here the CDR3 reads CASSPVQGYSTDTQYF. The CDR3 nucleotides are TGTGCCAGCAGCCCTGTTCAGGGCTACTCCACAGATACGCAGTATTTT. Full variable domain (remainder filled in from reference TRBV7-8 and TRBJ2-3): GAGVSQSPRYKVAKRGQDVALRCDPISGHVSLFWYQQALGQGPEFLTYFQNEAQLDKSGLPSDRFFAERPEGSVSTLKIQRTQQEDSAVYLCASSPVQGYSTDTQYFGPGTRLTVL.

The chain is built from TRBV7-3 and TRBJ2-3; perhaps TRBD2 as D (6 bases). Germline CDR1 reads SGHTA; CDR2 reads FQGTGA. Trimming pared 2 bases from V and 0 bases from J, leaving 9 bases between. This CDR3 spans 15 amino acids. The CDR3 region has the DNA TGTGCCAGCAGCTTAGGGACTCCAAGCACAGATACGCAGTATTTT. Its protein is CASSLGTPSTDTQYF.

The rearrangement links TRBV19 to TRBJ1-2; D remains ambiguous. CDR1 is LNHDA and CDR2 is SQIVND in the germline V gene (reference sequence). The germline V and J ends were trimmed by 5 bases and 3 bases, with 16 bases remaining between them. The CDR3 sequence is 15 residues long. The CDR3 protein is CASSEGTRVDYGYTF. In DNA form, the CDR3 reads TGTGCCAGTAGTGAAGGCACGAGGGTTGACTATGGCTACACCTTC. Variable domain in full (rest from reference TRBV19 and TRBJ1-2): DGGITQSPKYLFRKEGQNVTLSCEQNLNHDAMYWYRQDPGQGLRLIYYSQIVNDFQKGDIAEGYSVSREKKESFPLTVTSAQKNPTAFYLCASSEGTRVDYGYTFGSGTRLTVV.